The T cell receptor beta chain under discussion was sequenced for a study of cytotoxic CD8 clonotypes in ibrutinib-treated CLL. About the research overall: Within the patient group, roughly 12 were relapsed/refractory and roughly 15 treatment-naive, and some 18 were IGHV unmutated.

Germline V gives CDR1 SGHRS, CDR2 YFSETQ. CDR3 size: 17 residues. Trimming removed 0 bases from V and 2 bases from J, with 17 bases in between. About this clone: The antigen remains undetermined.

The source of roughly 1.9 micrograms of genomic DNA for TCR beta libraries was cryopreserved PBMCs. TCRdb keeps only in-frame clones here, not all; method: immunoSEQ multiplex PCR. This table holds under 200,000 clones, under 90% found once. Findings of the study overall: T-cell clonality at baseline went above that of age-matched healthy donors and rose and fell with circulating CD8+ T-cell counts. Public clonotypes (which were uncommon) either contracted or remained stable on treatment.

Material: PBMCs, obtained after 24 months of ibrutinib treatment. This receptor was taken from a human donor with chronic lymphocytic leukemia. The chain joins TRBV5-1 to TRBJ1-2; D is ambiguous. The DNA for the CDR3 is TGCGCCAGCAGCTTGGTTCACAGCTCCTTAATAAACTATGGCTACACCTTC. Its protein is CASSLVHSSLINYGYTF.